The next 30 T cell receptor beta chains were all read from a single sample in a study of lymphopenia after photon versus proton radiotherapy. Assay used: immunoSEQ multiplex PCR; TCRdb lists only in-frame clones, some missing. Of under 70,000 clones listed, under 95% are singletons. The sequencing here drew on peripheral blood, taken from a patient treated with photon-based radiotherapy. All receptors derive from a woman aged 40 to 50 with cholangiocarcinoma.

V is TRBV7-2 and J is TRBJ2-7, with D unclear. V shed 8 bases and J shed 4 bases, with 12 bases lying between them. In germline, CDR1 is SGHTA, CDR2 FQGNSA. There are 12 residues in the CDR3. The CDR3 nucleotides are TGTGCCAGCGGCAAAAAACCATACGAGCAGTACTTC. This encodes CASGKKPYEQYF.

This sequence joins TRBV2 and TRBJ1-6; D remains ambiguous. Germline V lookup: CDR1 SNHLY, CDR2 FYNNEI. This CDR3 comprises 17 residues. Trimming cost V 5 bases and J 0 bases, with 14 bases left between them. The DNA for the CDR3 is TGTGCCAGCAGTCCCCGGGGAGATAGCTCCTATAATTCACCCCTCCACTTT. Residues: CASSPRGDSSYNSPLHF.

V usage is TRBV9 and J usage is TRBJ1-2; D is possibly TRBD1 (6 bases). V was cut by 3 bases and J by 6 bases, with 15 bases left in between. This CDR3 is built from 14 residues. The germline CDR1 and CDR2 sequences are SGDLS and YYNGEE. CDR3 nucleotide sequence: TGTGCCAGCAGCGGTCAGACAGGAGGCGATGGCTACACCTTC. It yields the protein CASSGQTGGDGYTF.

As regards this clone: An end of the junction does not agree with germline; a read error may underlie this. The rearrangement joins TRBV6-5 to TRBJ1-5; D unresolved. Germline loops: CDR1 MNHEY, CDR2 SVGAGI. The length of the CDR3 is 15 residues. CDR3 region: CASSDSGPPRKPQHF. In nucleotides, the CDR3 is TGTGCCAGCAGTGACTCCGGGCCCCCCAGAAAGCCCCAGCATTTT.

Only a few counts were recorded for this clone. The CDR3 nucleotides read TGTGCCAGTAGTACGACCCGCTTGAACACTGAAGCTTTCTTT. Translation gives CASSTTRLNTEAFF. This rearrangement joins TRBV19 to TRBJ1-1, with D unclear. Germline V gene data show CDR1 as LNHDA and CDR2 as SQIVND (reference sequence). Trimming removed 4 bases at V and 0 bases at J, with 9 bases between. The CDR3 has 14 amino acids.

The chain joins TRBV2 to TRBJ1-1, with D perhaps matching TRBD1 (5 bases). This CDR3 comprises 15 residues. In germline, CDR1 is SNHLY, CDR2 FYNNEI. Trimming cost V 5 bases and J 2 bases, with 15 bases left between them. The CDR3 DNA reads as TGTGCCAGCAGTAAGACGGGGACCGTTAACACTGAAGCTTTCTTT. This translates into CASSKTGTVNTEAFF.

This chain connects TRBV5-4 to TRBJ1-1, with a weak D call TRBD1 (5 bases). Trimming removed 3 bases at V and 6 bases at J, with 18 bases between. This CDR3 is 15 amino acids long. Germline values: CDR1 SGHNT, CDR2 YYREEE (reference sequence). The CDR3 protein is CASSWQGGFGPEAFF. As DNA, the CDR3 is TGTGCCAGCAGCTGGCAGGGAGGATTCGGGCCTGAAGCTTTCTTT.

This clone was seen just once. The rearrangement links TRBV5-1 to TRBJ1-1, with unresolved D. Trimming took off 1 base at V and 4 bases at J, with 11 bases between the two ends. The CDR3 is 14 amino acids. Per germline, CDR1 SGHRS and CDR2 YFSETQ. The DNA for the CDR3 is TGCGCCAGCAGCTTGACTCGGGTTACCACTGAAGCTTTCTTT. Translation: CASSLTRVTTEAFF.

Worth noting for this clone: Sequence at one end of the junction differs from germline and may be a read error. The chain combines TRBV4-1 with TRBJ2-3; 15 positions match TRBD2. This CDR3 region has 18 residues. From germline, CDR1 is MGHRA and CDR2 YSYEKL. CDR3 nucleotides: TGCGCCAGCAGCAAAGAGGGACTAGCGGGGGGTAGCACAGATACGCAGTATTTT. Translation gives CASSKEGLAGGSTDTQYF.

This rearrangement joins TRBV6-5 to TRBJ2-7; weak D call: TRBD2 (5 bases). V dropped 5 bases and J dropped 2 bases, with 16 bases sitting between them. The germline V gene has CDR1 MNHEY and CDR2 SVGAGI. The CDR3 sequence is 15 residues long. CDR3 protein: CASSPSPGNPYEQYF. In DNA, the CDR3 is TGTGCCAGCAGTCCTAGTCCGGGGAACCCCTACGAGCAGTACTTC.

V gene TRBV6-6 combines with J gene TRBJ2-3; 7 nucleotides align to TRBD2. Trimming cost V 0 bases and J 5 bases; bases outside gene matches: 5. The CDR3 totals 15 residues. Germline V gives CDR1 MNHNY, CDR2 SVGAGI (reference sequence). The CDR3 DNA sequence: TGTGCCAGCAGTTACTCTTCGGGGAGGGGAGATACGCAGTATTTT. It specifies CASSYSSGRGDTQYF.

This chain links TRBV5-1 with TRBJ2-3; possibly TRBD2 for D (6 bases). Germline V gene lookup returns CDR1 SGHRS and CDR2 YFSETQ. V lost 4 bases to trimming and J lost 6 bases, with 15 bases between them. The CDR3 is made up of 14 amino acids. The DNA for the CDR3 is TGCGCCAGCAGCGCTGGACTATTTCGGGATACGCAGTATTTT. Protein: CASSAGLFRDTQYF.

The V call is TRBV5-5, the J call TRBJ1-2; maybe TRBD1 (5 bases). Germline-derived CDR1 and CDR2 are SGHKS and YYEKEE (reference sequence). The CDR3 contains 15 residues. Trimming shortened V by 0 bases and J by 6 bases, and 15 bases separated the two germline ends. The CDR3 loop is CASSLEWQGHHGYTF. Written as DNA, the CDR3 is TGTGCCAGCAGCTTGGAATGGCAGGGCCACCATGGCTACACCTTC.

CDR3 loop: CASSLAAGSTGELFF. The CDR3 bases are TGTGCCAGCAGCTTAGCCGCGGGCTCAACCGGGGAGCTGTTTTTT. The chain combines TRBV7-2 with TRBJ2-2, with D maybe TRBD2 (5 bases). V lost 0 bases, J lost 5 bases, and 10 bases lay in between. The CDR3 contains 15 residues. Germline V gives CDR1 SGHTA, CDR2 FQGNSA.

This clone came up a few times. The chain has TRBV18 and TRBJ1-1; D gene unclear. CDR1 is KGHSH, CDR2 LQKENI, per germline. The V end was cut by 5 bases, the J end by 4 bases, with 8 bases between. The CDR3 is 12 amino acids. CDR3 residues: CASSDMGTEAFF. DNA for the CDR3: TGTGCCAGCTCAGACATGGGCACTGAAGCTTTCTTT. The full variable domain, with the rest looked up from reference TRBV18 and TRBJ1-1, is NAGVMQNPRHLVRRRGQEARLRCSPMKGHSHVYWYRQLPEEGLKFMVYLQKENIIDESGMPKERFSAEFPKEGPSILRIQQVVRGDSAAYFCASSDMGTEAFFGQGTRLTVV.

This clone has just one count. The rearrangement joins TRBV2 to TRBJ2-1, with 15 bases matching TRBD2. The CDR3 runs 18 residues. V trimming: 5 bases; J trimming: 1 base; junction bases outside the gene matches: 6. Germline assignment: CDR1 SNHLY and CDR2 FYNNEI. The CDR3 region is CASSSSGTSGGSYNEQFF. The CDR3 DNA follows: TGTGCCAGCAGTTCTTCCGGGACTAGCGGGGGGTCCTACAATGAGCAGTTCTTC.

The CDR3 spells CASSMSTGPYEQYF. The CDR3 DNA sequence: TGTGCCAGTAGTATGTCAACGGGTCCATACGAGCAGTACTTC. This chain connects TRBV19 to TRBJ2-7; D remains unclear. CDR1 and CDR2 from the germline V gene are LNHDA and SQIVND (reference sequence). V lost 3 bases and J lost 4, with 13 bases in between. This CDR3 has 14 residues.

This sequence joins TRBV7-6 and TRBJ2-7; D perhaps matches TRBD1 (5 bases). The CDR3 runs to 13 residues. Germline loops: CDR1 SGHVS, CDR2 FNYEAQ. V was pared by 2 bases and J by 6 bases, with 11 bases between. The CDR3 DNA is TGTGCCAGCAGCTTATCCAGGGCTGGCGAGCAGTACTTC. Amino acid sequence: CASSLSRAGEQYF.

This sequence joins TRBV5-1 and TRBJ2-7, with 7 bases matching TRBD1. Germline CDR1 is SGHRS and CDR2 is YFSETQ. V shed 3 bases and J 7 bases; nucleotides not matched to a gene: 7. The CDR3 is 13 residues long. The CDR3 bases are TGCGCCAGCAGCTACGGACAGGTGAGGGAGCAGTACTTC. It encodes CASSYGQVREQYF.

This clone was seen just once. The rearrangement uses TRBV9 and TRBJ2-2, with 9 bases aligning to TRBD2. Looked up from germline, CDR1 is SGDLS and CDR2 is YYNGEE. Trimming cost V 4 bases and J 4 bases; bases outside gene matches: 8. The CDR3 consists of 16 residues. The CDR3 spells CASSPQRGVFTGELFF. CDR3 coding DNA: TGTGCCAGCAGCCCCCAGCGGGGGGTTTTCACCGGGGAGCTGTTTTTT. The full variable domain, its missing parts supplied by reference TRBV9 and TRBJ2-2, is DSGVTQTPKHLITATGQRVTLRCSPRSGDLSVYWYQQSLDQGLQFLIQYYNGEERAKGNILERFSAQQFPDLHSELNLSSLELGDSALYFCASSPQRGVFTGELFFGEGSRLTVL.

The gene calls are TRBV2 and TRBJ2-1; no reliable D call. V dropped 2 bases and J dropped 5 bases, with 16 bases sitting between them. CDR1 and CDR2 from the germline V gene are SNHLY and FYNNEI. The CDR3 spans 16 residues. CDR3 sequence: CASSELPLWVNNEQFF. The DNA of the CDR3 is TGTGCCAGCAGTGAACTACCCCTCTGGGTAAACAATGAGCAGTTCTTC. Together with reference TRBV2 and TRBJ2-1, the CDR3 gives the full variable domain: EPEVTQTPSHQVTQMGQEVILRCVPISNHLYFYWYRQILGQKVEFLVSFYNNEISEKSEIFDDQFSVERPDGSNFTLKIRSTKLEDSAMYFCASSELPLWVNNEQFFGPGTRLTVL.

V usage is TRBV7-9 and J usage is TRBJ2-7; 7 bases are shared with TRBD2. Germline V gene lookup returns CDR1 SEHNR and CDR2 FQNEAQ (reference sequence). This CDR3 comprises 14 residues. V was clipped by 0 bases and J by 2 bases; unmatched bases: 1. The CDR3 region is CASSLAGGPYEQYF. CDR3 nucleotides: TGTGCCAGCAGCTTAGCGGGAGGGCCCTACGAGCAGTACTTC.

The rearrangement uses TRBV5-4 and TRBJ2-2, with D possibly TRBD1 on 5 matching bases. The V gene lost 3 bases and the J gene lost 4 bases, with 16 bases spanning the gap. Germline V gives CDR1 SGHNT, CDR2 YYREEE (reference sequence). This CDR3 region has 16 residues. Here the CDR3 reads CASSYDPGLSTGELFF. The CDR3 nucleotides read TGTGCCAGCAGCTACGACCCAGGGTTAAGCACCGGGGAGCTGTTTTTT.

This rearrangement joins TRBV30 to TRBJ1-5; D is unresolved. The germline gives CDR1 GTSNPN, CDR2 SVGIG (reference sequence). V was shortened by 2 bases and J by 4 bases, with 12 bases between the two germline ends. This CDR3 comprises 14 residues. CDR3 sequence: CAWSRRVGNQPQHF. The CDR3 nucleotides are TGTGCCTGGAGTAGAAGGGTGGGGAATCAGCCCCAGCATTTT.

This chain joins TRBV6-6 and TRBJ1-3; 7 nucleotides align to TRBD1. V was pared by 6 bases and J by 2 bases, with 10 bases of the junction left unmatched. Germline lookup yields CDR1 MNHNY and CDR2 SVGAGI (reference sequence). The CDR3 extends over 16 amino acids. CDR3 in amino acids: CASSADRVGPGNTIYF. CDR3 nucleotides: TGTGCCAGCAGCGCCGACAGGGTTGGGCCTGGAAACACCATATATTTT.

This chain connects TRBV6-6 to TRBJ2-2, with 7 bases lining up with TRBD1. CDR3 length: 15 residues. Germline assignment: CDR1 MNHNY and CDR2 SVGAGI (reference sequence). V was pared by 6 bases and J by 6 bases, with 10 bases of the junction left unmatched. The CDR3 DNA reads as TGTGCCAGCAGCCGGGACAGTTTTTCTCCCGGGGAGCTGTTTTTT. The encoded protein is CASSRDSFSPGELFF.

This clone was seen once. The J gene is TRBJ1-1, the V gene TRBV4-1, with 7 nucleotides matching TRBD1. V lost 4 bases to trimming and J lost 11 bases; unmatched junction nucleotides: 10. This CDR3 has 13 amino acids. Per the germline V gene, CDR1 is MGHRA and CDR2 is YSYEKL. The CDR3 protein is CASSRQGGVEAFF. DNA of the CDR3: TGCGCCAGCAGCCGGCAAGGGGGCGTAGAGGCTTTCTTT.

J is TRBJ2-5 and V is TRBV28; 8 positions agree with TRBD2. Trimming took 0 bases from V and 3 from J; bases not matched to a gene: 9. The CDR3 runs 17 residues. The V gene's germline CDR1 is MDHEN and CDR2 SYDVKM. The CDR3 DNA is TGTGCCAGCAGTTTATGGTTGGCGGGAGGTCGGAAAGAGACCCAGTACTTC. It encodes CASSLWLAGGRKETQYF.

The chain joins TRBV4-2 to TRBJ2-7; D unclear. V was shortened by 0 bases and J by 3 bases, with 12 bases between the two germline ends. The CDR3 sequence is 15 residues long. Germline values: CDR1 LGHNA, CDR2 YNFKEQ. CDR3 loop: CASSQESRAGYEQYF. The CDR3 DNA reads as TGTGCCAGCAGCCAAGAGAGCCGGGCAGGCTACGAGCAGTACTTC.

In nucleotides, the CDR3 is TGTGCCAGTAGTATAGTCATTGCGAACACTGAAGCTTTCTTT. Translating it yields CASSIVIANTEAFF. The chain couples TRBV19 to TRBJ1-1, with D uncertain. CDR3 length: 14 residues. CDR1 and CDR2 (germline): LNHDA, SQIVND (reference sequence). Trimming cost V 1 base and J 1 base, with 7 bases left between them.